Sequencing of this T cell receptor (beta chain) was carried out in a study of blood T cell repertoires in COVID-19. Overall study: From the United States, Italy and Spain came samples of acute and convalescent COVID-19. The analysed material was cDNA or gDNA that came from T cells, B-cell-depleted T cells, or PBMCs.

Produced via immunoSEQ multiplex PCR; TCRdb's table is partial and in-frame only. The profile shows roughly 260,000 clones, roughly nine tenths of them singletons. The germline CDR1 and CDR2 sequences are LGHNA and YSLEER. J lost 4 bases, V lost 4 bases, and 5 bases had no gene match. This CDR3 has 15 residues. Cohorts were based on clinical histories the participants reported. Recovered status applied to Cohort 3 donors who had two consecutive negative PCRs. It also applied to those with clearance or with symptom resolution. The chain links TRBV4-3 to TRBJ1-5; 9 nucleotides agree with TRBD1. The clonotype originates from a woman under 30 who had recovered from COVID-19. The sample was PBMCs or T cells enriched from blood (not recorded which). DNA for the CDR3: TGCGCCAGCAGCCGAGGGACAGGGCGGAATCAGCCCCAGCATTTT. This gives the protein CASSRGTGRNQPQHF.